A selection of T cell receptor beta chains follows, all from one sample in a study of cytomegalovirus exposure and HLA in healthy donors. Clones were read by immunoSEQ multiplex PCR, and TCRdb kept only the in-frame ones, dropping some. This table holds some 170,000 clones, 75% to 85% found once. Sequences were obtained from PBMCs. The receptor source for this set is a woman between 18 and 30 years old in good health and CMV-seronegative. The CDR3 runs from the conserved cysteine through the conserved F or W. The D gene is left open where the match is weak. The size of a clone is reported for some rows only, either as once, few or many, or as a class for expanded clones.

j_call clone_size v_call d_call cdr3_nt cdr3_aa
TRBJ2-1 . TRBV2 . TGTGCCAGCCTTTCGCAGACTTCCTACAATGAGCAGTTCTTC CASLSQTSYNEQFF
TRBJ2-1 . TRBV6-5 TRBD2 TGTGCCAGCAGTTACGGTGGGGGGGGTTACAATGAGCAGTTCTTC CASSYGGGGYNEQFF
TRBJ1-2 . TRBV28 TRBD1 TGTGCCAGCAGTTTAGGACAGGTCTATGGCTACACCTTC CASSLGQVYGYTF
TRBJ1-5 . TRBV4-1 TRBD1 TGCGCCAGCAGCCAAGAACCACAGGGGGCGGGCAATCAGCCCCAGCATTTT CASSQEPQGAGNQPQHF
TRBJ1-1 . TRBV9 . TGTGCCAGCAGCGCACGTGGGATACAGGGATCTGAAGCTTTCTTT CASSARGIQGSEAFF
TRBJ1-2 . TRBV27 . TGTGCCAGCAGTTTGTCAGGGGCCTATGGCTACACCTTC CASSLSGAYGYTF
TRBJ1-3 . TRBV21-1 . TGTGCCAGCAGCAAAAAAGGAGGACGGCTCTCTGGAAACACCATATATTTT CASSKKGGRLSGNTIYF
TRBJ1-1 . TRBV7-2 . TGTGCCAGCAGCTTATACGCCGGACACAGGAACACTGAAGCTTTCTTT CASSLYAGHRNTEAFF
TRBJ1-2 . TRBV29-1 TRBD1 TGCAGCGCCCGGACAGGCTATGGCTACACCTTC CSARTGYGYTF
TRBJ2-3 . TRBV10-3 TRBD2 TGTGCCATCAGTGAAGGGACTAGCGGGTTTAGCACAGATACGCAGTACTTT CAISEGTSGFSTDTQYF
TRBJ2-1 . TRBV18 TRBD2 TGTGCCAGCTCACAGCGGGGACTAGCGGGAGACCCACTTGAGCAGTTCTTC CASSQRGLAGDPLEQFF
TRBJ2-5 . TRBV7-6 TRBD1 TGTGCCAGCAGCCTGCGGACAGGGCCAGGCGAGACCCAGTACTTC CASSLRTGPGETQYF
TRBJ2-7 few TRBV5-1 . TGCGCCAGCAGCTTGGGAGAGGCCCCCTACGAGCAGTACTTC CASSLGEAPYEQYF
TRBJ2-1 . TRBV7-2 . TGTGCCAGCAGCACAAAGACCTACAATGAGCAGTTCTTC CASSTKTYNEQFF
TRBJ2-5 . TRBV18 TRBD2 TGTGCCAGCTCACCACGTCTAGCGGATGGAGAGACCCAGTACTTC CASSPRLADGETQYF
TRBJ1-6 . TRBV30 . TGTGCCTGGAGGATTTCACCGACAGCGTATAATTCACCCCTCCACTTT CAWRISPTAYNSPLHF
TRBJ1-2 . TRBV19 . TGTGCCAGTGCGAACCTGGAGGATATTAACTATGGCTACACCTTC CASANLEDINYGYTF
TRBJ2-7 . TRBV7-9 . TGTGCCAGCAGCCTTCGGGACAACTACGAGCAGTACTTC CASSLRDNYEQYF
TRBJ1-5 . TRBV28 . TGTGCCAGCAGTCCTATCTCCTACCGGGATCAGCCCCAGCATTTT CASSPISYRDQPQHF
TRBJ2-4 . TRBV7-2 TRBD2 TGTGCCAGCAGCCGGGGGGACCGGAGAAACATTCAGTACTTC CASSRGDRRNIQYF
TRBJ2-1 . TRBV7-9 . TGTGCCAGCAGCTTACCGTTTTGGAGGGGGCTAGGTGGAAATGAGCAGTTCTTC CASSLPFWRGLGGNEQFF
TRBJ1-4 . TRBV19 TRBD1 TGTGCCAGTAGTTTTCAAACAGGGGTGATCGAAAAACTGTTTTTT CASSFQTGVIEKLFF
TRBJ1-6 . TRBV6-5 . TGTGCCAGCAGTTACGGGTCAGGGGACTCACCCCTCCACTTT CASSYGSGDSPLHF
TRBJ1-2 . TRBV5-1 . TGCGCCAGCAGCTTGGCGACAGAGCTGGGCTATGGCTACACCTTC CASSLATELGYGYTF
TRBJ1-2 few TRBV27 TRBD1 TGTGCCAGCAGTTTCCGGGGGACAGCTAACGGAGTATTTGGCTACACCTTC CASSFRGTANGVFGYTF
TRBJ2-1 . TRBV7-7 TRBD2 TGTGCTAGCAGCCCTGGACTAGCGGGATTCAATGAGCAGTTCTTC CASSPGLAGFNEQFF
TRBJ1-3 . TRBV18 . TGTGCCAGCTCACCGTGGGCGGGGTCCGCAGTCGATGGAAACACCATATATTTT CASSPWAGSAVDGNTIYF
TRBJ1-1 once TRBV6-6 TRBD1 TGTGCCAGCAGTTACGAGGGGGCGGATCCCCAAGCTTTCTTT CASSYEGADPQAFF
TRBJ1-2 few TRBV2 TRBD1 TGTGCCAGCAGTAACGACAGGGTTAACTATGGCTACACCTTC CASSNDRVNYGYTF
TRBJ1-1 few TRBV6-5 . TGTGCCAGCAGTCCCGGGGGGTTCAACACTGAAGCTTTCTTT CASSPGGFNTEAFF
TRBJ2-2 few TRBV2 TRBD2 TGTGCCAGCATCCCTAGCGGGACGAACACCGGGGAGCTGTTTTTT CASIPSGTNTGELFF
TRBJ1-1 few TRBV11-2 . TGCGCCAGCAGCTTGGCAGGTGAAGCTTTCTTT CASSLAGEAFF
TRBJ2-7 . TRBV18 TRBD2 TGTGCCAGCTCACCCCGGACTAGCACCTACGAGCAGTACTTC CASSPRTSTYEQYF
TRBJ2-2 . TRBV2 . TGTGCCAGCAGTGAAATTACAGCGAACACCGGGGAGCTGTTTTTT CASSEITANTGELFF
TRBJ1-1 . TRBV5-1 . TGCGCCAGCAGCTTGGGAGTTGTGTCCTTGAACACTGAAGCTTTCTTT CASSLGVVSLNTEAFF
TRBJ2-1 . TRBV18 TRBD1 TGTGCCAGCTCACCGAACAGGGGGAGGTACAATGAGCAGTTCTTC CASSPNRGRYNEQFF
TRBJ2-2 . TRBV7-2 . TGTGCCAGCAGCTTAGTTAGTAGCGCGAACACCGGGGAGCTGTTTTTT CASSLVSSANTGELFF
TRBJ1-2 . TRBV18 . TGTGCCAGCTCACCACGCAGGGATGCCTATGGCTACACCTTC CASSPRRDAYGYTF
TRBJ2-3 . TRBV4-2 TRBD2 TGTGCCAGCAGCCAAGTAGGGATGGGAGCGGGGGGGTACACAGATACGCAGTATTTT CASSQVGMGAGGYTDTQYF
TRBJ1-6 . TRBV6-4 TRBD1 TGTGCCAGCAGTGAGTCGGGACAGGCTAATTCACCCCTCCACTTT CASSESGQANSPLHF
TRBJ2-7 . TRBV28 . TGTGCCAGCAGTACAAGGGGTCTCAGAAAGGGCGAGCAGTACTTC CASSTRGLRKGEQYF
TRBJ1-2 . TRBV5-6 . TGTGCCAGCAGCTTGGAGGGGCTGGGCTATGGCTACACCTTC CASSLEGLGYGYTF
TRBJ2-1 . TRBV19 TRBD2 TGTGCCAGTAGTATGACTAGCGGTTCCTACAATGAGCAGTTCTTC CASSMTSGSYNEQFF
TRBJ2-7 . TRBV2 . TGTGCCTGCCGGGACATTGGGCGAAACGAGCAGTACTTC CACRDIGRNEQYF
TRBJ2-5 . TRBV5-6 . TGTGCCAGCAGCTTGGCGCCGACAGGAATCCAAGAGACCCAGTACTTC CASSLAPTGIQETQYF
TRBJ1-1 . TRBV27 . TGTGCCAGCAGCCACCGCCGTGGAGGGTTCTATACTGAAGCTTTCTTT CASSHRRGGFYTEAFF
TRBJ2-1 . TRBV9 . TGTGCCAGCAGCGTAACTAACAGGGACTCCTACAATGAGCAGTTCTTC CASSVTNRDSYNEQFF
TRBJ1-2 once TRBV7-8 . TGTGCCAGCAGCTTAGCGCGGAGGGAAAATAACTATGGCTACACCTTC CASSLARRENNYGYTF
TRBJ2-7 . TRBV5-1 TRBD1 TGCGCCAGCAGCTGGACAGGGGACGAGCAGTACTTC CASSWTGDEQYF
TRBJ2-2 . TRBV12-5 TRBD1 TGTGCTAGTGGTTTGCGACCAGGGGGCATCACCGGGGAGCTGTTTTTT CASGLRPGGITGELFF
TRBJ2-3 . TRBV5-1 TRBD1 TGCGCCAGCAGCTTCGACAGGGCGACAGATACGCAGTATTTT CASSFDRATDTQYF
TRBJ2-3 . TRBV5-1 TRBD2 TGCGCCAGCAGCCCGGGACTAGCGGGAGTCATTACAGATACGCAGTATTTT CASSPGLAGVITDTQYF
TRBJ2-1 . TRBV5-8 . TGTGCCAGCAGCTTACTGAATGAGCAGTTCTTC CASSLLNEQFF
TRBJ1-5 . TRBV11-2 TRBD1 TGTGCCAGCAGCTTAGATCGGGGCAGGGGGGGCAATCAGCCCCAGCATTTT CASSLDRGRGGNQPQHF
TRBJ1-2 . TRBV10-2 TRBD1 TGCGCCAGCAGTGGACAGGGGTATGGCTACACCTTC CASSGQGYGYTF
TRBJ2-3 few TRBV18 . TGTGCCAGCTCACCAGGAGCAGGGATAGATACGCAGTATTTT CASSPGAGIDTQYF